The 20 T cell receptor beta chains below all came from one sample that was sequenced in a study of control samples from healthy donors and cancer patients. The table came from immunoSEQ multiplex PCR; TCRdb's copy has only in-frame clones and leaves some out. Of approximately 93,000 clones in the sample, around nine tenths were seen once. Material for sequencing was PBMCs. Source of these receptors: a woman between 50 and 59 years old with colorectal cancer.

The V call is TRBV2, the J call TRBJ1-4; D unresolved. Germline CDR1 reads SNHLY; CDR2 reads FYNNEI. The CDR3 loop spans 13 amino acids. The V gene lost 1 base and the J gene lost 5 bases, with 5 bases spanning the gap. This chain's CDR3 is CASSEGINEKLFF. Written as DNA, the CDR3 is TGTGCCAGCAGTGAAGGGATAAATGAAAAACTGTTTTTT.

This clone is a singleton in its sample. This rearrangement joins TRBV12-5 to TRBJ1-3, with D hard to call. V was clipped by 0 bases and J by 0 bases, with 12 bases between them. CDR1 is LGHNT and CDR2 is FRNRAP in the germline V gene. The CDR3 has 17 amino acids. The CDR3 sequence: CASGLVLASHSGNTIYF. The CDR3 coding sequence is TGTGCTAGTGGTTTGGTACTCGCCAGCCACTCTGGAAACACCATATATTTT.

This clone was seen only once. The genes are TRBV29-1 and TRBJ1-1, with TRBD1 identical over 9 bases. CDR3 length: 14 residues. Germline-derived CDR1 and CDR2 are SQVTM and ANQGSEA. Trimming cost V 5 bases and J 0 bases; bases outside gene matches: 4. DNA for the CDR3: TGCAGCGTTCAACAGGGGGCTTTGAACACTGAAGCTTTCTTT. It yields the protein CSVQQGALNTEAFF.

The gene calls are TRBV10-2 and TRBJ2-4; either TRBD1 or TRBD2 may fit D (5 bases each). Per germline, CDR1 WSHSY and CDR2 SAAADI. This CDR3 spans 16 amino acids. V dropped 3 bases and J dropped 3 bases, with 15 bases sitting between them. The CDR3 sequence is CASSDPSLGGKNIQYF. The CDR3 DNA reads TGCGCCAGCAGTGACCCTTCCCTTGGGGGCAAAAACATTCAGTACTTC.

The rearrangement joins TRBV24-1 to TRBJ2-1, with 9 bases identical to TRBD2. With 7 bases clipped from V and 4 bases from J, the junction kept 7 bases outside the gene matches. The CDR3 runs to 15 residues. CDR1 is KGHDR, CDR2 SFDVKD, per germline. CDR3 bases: TGTGCCACCAGGGGGGCTAGCGGGGAATACAATGAGCAGTTCTTC. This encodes CATRGASGEYNEQFF.

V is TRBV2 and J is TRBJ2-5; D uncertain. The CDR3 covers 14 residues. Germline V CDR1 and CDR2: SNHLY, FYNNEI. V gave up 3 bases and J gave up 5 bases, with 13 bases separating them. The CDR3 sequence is CASSDRRLGETQYF. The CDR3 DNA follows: TGTGCCAGCAGTGACAGGCGGTTAGGGGAGACCCAGTACTTC.

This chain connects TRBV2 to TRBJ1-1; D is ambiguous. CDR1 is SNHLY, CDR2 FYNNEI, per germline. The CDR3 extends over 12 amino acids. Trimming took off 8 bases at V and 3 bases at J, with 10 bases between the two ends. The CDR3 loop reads CASCRDYTEAFF. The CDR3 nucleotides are TGTGCCAGCTGTCGGGATTACACTGAAGCTTTCTTT.

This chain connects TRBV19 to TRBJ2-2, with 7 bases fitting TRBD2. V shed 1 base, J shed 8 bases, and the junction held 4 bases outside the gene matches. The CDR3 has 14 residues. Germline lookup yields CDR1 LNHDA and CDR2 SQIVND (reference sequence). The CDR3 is CASSIAGGEGELFF. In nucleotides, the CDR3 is TGTGCCAGTAGTATAGCGGGGGGAGAAGGGGAGCTGTTTTTT. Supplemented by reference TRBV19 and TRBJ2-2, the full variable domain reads DGGITQSPKYLFRKEGQNVTLSCEQNLNHDAMYWYRQDPGQGLRLIYYSQIVNDFQKGDIAEGYSVSREKKESFPLTVTSAQKNPTAFYLCASSIAGGEGELFFGEGSRLTVL.

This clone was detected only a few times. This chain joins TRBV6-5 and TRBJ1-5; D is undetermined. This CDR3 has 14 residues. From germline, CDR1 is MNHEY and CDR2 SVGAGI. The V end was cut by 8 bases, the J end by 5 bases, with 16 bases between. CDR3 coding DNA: TGTGCCAGCTCCCCACACAGCCTTTATCAGCCCCAGCATTTT. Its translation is CASSPHSLYQPQHF.

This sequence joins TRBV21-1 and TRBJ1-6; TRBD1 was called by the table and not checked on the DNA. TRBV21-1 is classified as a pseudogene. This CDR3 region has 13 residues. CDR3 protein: CASGTQGCSPLHF. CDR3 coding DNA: TGTGCCAGCGGTACTCAGGGCTGTTCACCCCTCCACTTT.

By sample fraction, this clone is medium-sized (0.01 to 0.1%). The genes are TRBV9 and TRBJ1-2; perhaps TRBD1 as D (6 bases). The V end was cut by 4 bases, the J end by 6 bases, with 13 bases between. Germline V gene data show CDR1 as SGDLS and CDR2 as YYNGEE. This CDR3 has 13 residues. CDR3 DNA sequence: TGTGCCAGCAGCCCTGGGACACGAGATGGCTACACCTTC. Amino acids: CASSPGTRDGYTF.

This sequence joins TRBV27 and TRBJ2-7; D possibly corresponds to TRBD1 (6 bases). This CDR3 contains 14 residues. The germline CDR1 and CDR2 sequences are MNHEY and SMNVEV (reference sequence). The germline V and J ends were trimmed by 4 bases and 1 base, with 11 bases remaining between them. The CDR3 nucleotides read TGTGCCAGCAGTTCCCACGGACAGTCCTACGAGCAGTACGTC. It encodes CASSSHGQSYEQYV.

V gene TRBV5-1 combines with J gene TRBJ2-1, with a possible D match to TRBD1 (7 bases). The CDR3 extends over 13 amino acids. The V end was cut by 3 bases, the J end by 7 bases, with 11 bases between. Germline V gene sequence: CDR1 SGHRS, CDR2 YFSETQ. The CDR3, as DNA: TGCGCCAGCAGCTCCCCAGGGGGGAATGAGCAGTTCTTC. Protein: CASSSPGGNEQFF.

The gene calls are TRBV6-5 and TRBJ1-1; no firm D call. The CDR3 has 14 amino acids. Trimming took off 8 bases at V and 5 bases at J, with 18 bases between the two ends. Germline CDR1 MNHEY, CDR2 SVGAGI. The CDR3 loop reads CASGVEGGRTEAFF. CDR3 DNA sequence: TGTGCCAGCGGGGTGGAGGGTGGGCGGACTGAAGCTTTCTTT.

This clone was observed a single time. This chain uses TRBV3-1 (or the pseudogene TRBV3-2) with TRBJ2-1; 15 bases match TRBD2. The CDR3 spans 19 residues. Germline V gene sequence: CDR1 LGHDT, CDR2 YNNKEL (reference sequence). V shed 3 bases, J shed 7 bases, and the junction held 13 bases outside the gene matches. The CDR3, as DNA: TGTGCCAGCAGCCAGACCGGACTAGCGGGGGGGCGGGCGGAAAATGAGCAGTTCTTC. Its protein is CASSQTGLAGGRAENEQFF.

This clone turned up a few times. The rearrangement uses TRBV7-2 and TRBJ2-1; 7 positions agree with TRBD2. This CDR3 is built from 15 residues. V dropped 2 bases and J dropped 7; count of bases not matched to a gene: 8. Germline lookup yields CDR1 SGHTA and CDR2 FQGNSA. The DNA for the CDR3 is TGTGCCAGCAGCTTAAATATAGCGGGTAAAAATGAGCAGTTCTTC. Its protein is CASSLNIAGKNEQFF.

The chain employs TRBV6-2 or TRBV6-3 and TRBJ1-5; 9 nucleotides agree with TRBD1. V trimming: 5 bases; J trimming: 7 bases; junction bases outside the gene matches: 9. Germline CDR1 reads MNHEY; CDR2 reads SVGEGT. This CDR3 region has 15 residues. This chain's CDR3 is CASSGATGGRQPQHF. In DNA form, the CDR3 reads TGTGCCAGCAGTGGAGCTACAGGGGGCAGGCAGCCCCAGCATTTT.

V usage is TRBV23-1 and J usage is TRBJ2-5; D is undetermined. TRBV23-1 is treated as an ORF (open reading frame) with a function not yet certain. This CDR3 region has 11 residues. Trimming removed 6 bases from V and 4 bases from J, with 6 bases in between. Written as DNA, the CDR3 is TGCGCCAGCAGGATAAGAGAGACCCAGTACTTC. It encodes CASRIRETQYF.

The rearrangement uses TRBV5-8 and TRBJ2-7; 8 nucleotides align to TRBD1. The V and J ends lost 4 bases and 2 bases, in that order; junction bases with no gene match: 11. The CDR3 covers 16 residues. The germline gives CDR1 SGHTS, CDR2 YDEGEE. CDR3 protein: CASSRNHGTGAYEQYV. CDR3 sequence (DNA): TGTGCCAGCAGCCGAAACCACGGGACAGGTGCCTACGAGCAGTACGTC.

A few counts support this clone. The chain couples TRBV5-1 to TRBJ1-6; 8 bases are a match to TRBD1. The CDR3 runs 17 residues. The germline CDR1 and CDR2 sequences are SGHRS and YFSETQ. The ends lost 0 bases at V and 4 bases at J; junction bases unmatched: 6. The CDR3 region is CASSLAQGASYNSPLHF. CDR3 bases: TGCGCCAGCAGCTTGGCCCAGGGGGCCTCGTATAATTCACCCCTCCACTTT.